These 28 T cell receptor beta chains share one sample of origin, sequenced in a study of T cells in women clearing cervical HPV infection. Sequencing was performed with immunoSEQ multiplex PCR; in TCRdb, only in-frame clones are kept and a portion is missing. The listing records nearly 20,000 clones. Sample: blood buffy coat. The source of these receptors is a woman aged 18 to 75 with a cervical HPV16 infection that either progressed to CIN3+ or cleared (not recorded which).

Remarks on this clone: From the germline J gene comes the end of the CDR3, since the read stops 3 residues before it. The genes are TRBV7-9 and TRBJ2-2; 7 positions match TRBD2. The V gene's germline CDR1 is SEHNR and CDR2 FQNEAQ (reference sequence). The CDR3 loop spans 14 amino acids. The J segment lost 6 bases and the V segment lost 0 bases, leaving 1 base of the junction unmatched. The chain's CDR3 is CASSLARGAGELFF. The CDR3 bases that were read are TGTGCCAGCAGCTTAGCTCGGGGGGCCGGGGAG.

A word on this clone: The CDR3 end is not reached by the read, which stops 3 residues before it; the germline J gene fills it in. The chain recombines TRBV2 with TRBJ2-1, with D perhaps assigned TRBD1 or TRBD2 (6 bases each). From germline, CDR1 is SNHLY and CDR2 FYNNEI. CDR3 length equals 14 residues. V was trimmed by 8 bases and J by 9 bases, leaving 20 bases between them. CDR3 DNA (partial): TGTGCCAGCGGCGGGACACTCTCGCTCCTTGAG. Translating it yields CASGGTLSLLE. The full CDR3 is CASGGTLSLLEQFF.

For this clone: The read terminates 3 residues before the CDR3 end, so the remaining end is supplied by the germline J gene. The chain recombines TRBV20-1 with TRBJ2-1; 7 bases are a match to TRBD1. The J segment lost 9 bases and the V segment lost 3 bases, leaving 8 bases of the junction unmatched. The CDR3 runs to 13 residues. Germline CDR1 and CDR2: DFQATT and SNEGSKA (reference sequence). The CDR3 reads CSASPGQRGEQFF. CDR3 bases read: TGCAGTGCTAGTCCGGGACAGAGGGGTGAG.

CDR3 bases read: TGCAGTGCGAAAAGCGGGCCTCACAATGAG. Translating gives CSAKSGPHNE. Given in full, the CDR3 is CSAKSGPHNEQFF. V and J are TRBV20-1 and TRBJ2-1; D perhaps matches TRBD2 (6 bases). Read coverage stops 3 residues before the CDR3 terminus; the germline J gene supplies the remainder. V gave up 6 bases and J gave up 5 bases, with 14 bases separating them. The CDR3 runs 13 residues. Germline CDR1 reads DFQATT; CDR2 reads SNEGSKA (reference sequence).

With regard to this clone: The read terminates 3 residues before the CDR3 end, so the remaining end is supplied by the germline J gene. This chain joins TRBV29-1 and TRBJ2-3; D call uncertain. The CDR3 spans 12 residues. Deletions cut 7 bases from V and 2 bases from J, with 10 bases between. Germline V gene lookup returns CDR1 SQVTM and CDR2 ANQGSEA. CDR3 sequence: CSGVTDTDTQYF. Incomplete CDR3 DNA: TGCAGCGGGGTCACAGACACAGATACG.

In regard to this clone: The CDR3 goes on 3 residues after the read ends, and that part is filled in from the germline J gene. This chain joins TRBV29-1 and TRBJ1-1, with D tentatively TRBD1 (6 bases). Germline V CDR1 and CDR2: SQVTM, ANQGSEA. This CDR3 is 13 amino acids long. The V gene lost 8 bases and the J gene lost 1 base, with 14 bases spanning the gap. The CDR3 DNA, read in part, is TGCAGCTCCTGGGGGCCAGAGAACACTGAA. Its protein is CSSWGPENTE. The whole CDR3 sequence reads CSSWGPENTEAFF.

Worth noting for this clone: The read comes to an end 3 residues before the CDR3 does, leaving the germline J gene to fill in the end. The V and J genes are TRBV20-1 and TRBJ2-3; TRBD2 matches at 7 bases. V lost 1 base to trimming and J lost 4 bases; unmatched junction nucleotides: 2. Germline V gene data show CDR1 as DFQATT and CDR2 as SNEGSKA (reference sequence). The CDR3 loop spans 13 amino acids. The CDR3 loop reads CSARGGGADTQYF. CDR3 DNA, as far as it was read: TGCAGTGCTAGAGGTGGGGGGGCAGATACG.

The sequenced CDR3 bases are TGCGCCAGCAGCTCGGGGGGGTACACTGAA. Protein sequence: CASSSGGYTE. The entire CDR3 reads CASSSGGYTEAFF. V usage is TRBV5-1 and J usage is TRBJ1-1; TRBD1 is a possible D gene (5 bases). The read is 3 residues too short to cover the CDR3 end, so that end is filled in from the germline J gene. The germline V gene has CDR1 SGHRS and CDR2 YFSETQ. There are 13 residues in the CDR3. V was pared by 3 bases and J by 3 bases, with 9 bases between.

With respect to this clone: Read data end 3 residues before the CDR3 end; the end is taken from the germline J gene. This chain connects TRBV19 to TRBJ1-3, with D possibly matching TRBD1 (5 bases). CDR1 is LNHDA, CDR2 SQIVND, per germline (reference sequence). Deletions cut 3 bases from V and 0 bases from J, with 12 bases between. The CDR3 has 16 residues. The CDR3 bases that were read are TGTGCCAGTAGTATCGCGGGACTTAGCTCTGGAAACACC. It specifies CASSIAGLSSGNT. The complete CDR3 sequence is CASSIAGLSSGNTIYF.

A word on this clone: The CDR3 extends 3 residues past the end of the read, so its final part is completed from the germline J gene. The rearrangement joins TRBV2 to TRBJ2-5; 7 bases are a match to TRBD1. In germline, CDR1 is SNHLY, CDR2 FYNNEI. With V trimmed by 4 bases and J by 1 base, 0 bases remained unmatched. The CDR3 loop spans 13 amino acids. The covered CDR3 bases are TGTGCCAGCAGTGGACAGGGCCAAGAGACC. Protein product: CASSGQGQET. The entire CDR3 sequence reads CASSGQGQETQYF.

To note about this clone: The missing CDR3 end, 3 residues past where the read stops, is filled in from the germline J gene. The chain employs TRBV19 and TRBJ1-1, with a weak D call TRBD1 (5 bases). The germline V gene has CDR1 LNHDA and CDR2 SQIVND (reference sequence). The CDR3 consists of 14 residues. The ends were cut back, 5 bases at V and 4 bases at J, with 14 bases in the middle. Incomplete CDR3 DNA: TGTGCCAGTAGTCGGAGTGCAGGGATCACTGAA. Translation: CASSRSAGITE. The full CDR3 protein is CASSRSAGITEAFF.

Worth noting for this clone: With the read ending 3 residues before the CDR3 end, the germline J gene is used to fill in that end. The chain uses TRBV5-1 and TRBJ1-2; maybe TRBD1 (5 bases). The V gene's germline CDR1 is SGHRS and CDR2 YFSETQ. This CDR3 spans 13 amino acids. Between the trimmed V and J ends, which lost 7 bases and 3 bases, there was a span of 13 bases. The CDR3 sequence is CASRSEGYYGYTF. The covered CDR3 bases are TGCGCCAGCCGTTCAGAGGGGTACTATGGC.

A remark on this clone: The sequence runs out 3 residues before the end of the CDR3; the remainder is reconstructed from the germline J gene. This rearrangement joins TRBV20-1 to TRBJ1-5; D is uncertain. The germline V and J ends were trimmed by 4 bases and 0 bases, with 13 bases remaining between them. The CDR3 spans 15 residues. From germline, CDR1 is DFQATT and CDR2 SNEGSKA (reference sequence). Partial CDR3 DNA: TGCAGTGCTACACGAACCAGAAATAGCAATCAGCCC. It is translated as CSATRTRNSNQP. The CDR3 reads in full as CSATRTRNSNQPQHF.

In regard to this clone: From the germline J gene comes the end of the CDR3, since the read stops 3 residues before it. The chain links TRBV3-1 (or the pseudogene TRBV3-2) to TRBJ1-4; maybe TRBD1 (5 bases). Looked up from germline, CDR1 is LGHDT and CDR2 is YNNKEL (reference sequence). The CDR3 sequence is 14 residues long. V was shortened by 4 bases and J by 7 bases, with 13 bases between the two germline ends. The sequenced part of the CDR3 DNA is TGTGCCAGCAGCCCCCGCGGGGCAACTGAAAAA. Amino acids: CASSPRGATEK. In full, the CDR3 reads CASSPRGATEKLFF.

Concerning this clone itself: From the germline J gene comes the end of the CDR3, since the read stops 3 residues before it. This sequence joins TRBV2 and TRBJ1-1; 10 bases fit TRBD1. Per germline, CDR1 SNHLY and CDR2 FYNNEI. V lost 7 bases to trimming and J lost 5 bases; unmatched junction nucleotides: 7. This CDR3 has 14 residues. CDR3 DNA (partial): TGTGCCAGCACCGGGACAGGGGTTCGGACTGAA. Translation gives CASTGTGVRTE. The whole CDR3 sequence is CASTGTGVRTEAFF.

As to this clone: The read halts 3 residues ahead of the CDR3 end, with the missing end drawn from the germline J gene. This chain links TRBV30 with TRBJ1-1, with unresolved D. V was trimmed by 4 bases and J by 0 bases, leaving 15 bases between them. From germline, CDR1 is GTSNPN and CDR2 SVGIG (reference sequence). The CDR3 covers 15 residues. The sequenced CDR3 bases are TGTGCCTGGATAGGGCGAGAAAGAATGAACACTGAA. It encodes CAWIGRERMNTE. In full, the CDR3 is CAWIGRERMNTEAFF.

Details on this clone: From the germline J gene comes the end of the CDR3, since the read stops 3 residues before it. This chain connects TRBV6-2 or TRBV6-3 to TRBJ2-5; D not certain. Per the germline V gene, CDR1 is MNHEY and CDR2 is SVGEGT. The length of the CDR3 is 13 residues. Deletions cut 6 bases from V and 1 base from J, with 9 bases between. The CDR3 bases that were read are TGTGCCAGCAGAAGTCCGGGCCAAGAGACC. Its translation: CASRSPGQET. The entire CDR3 is CASRSPGQETQYF.

As for this clone: The read finishes 3 residues shy of the CDR3 end, and the germline J gene is used to complete it. The chain recombines TRBV20-1 with TRBJ1-6, with TRBD1 identical over 9 bases. The CDR3 runs 16 residues. V shed 1 base and J 7 bases; nucleotides not matched to a gene: 8. Germline V lookup: CDR1 DFQATT, CDR2 SNEGSKA (reference sequence). The CDR3 loop is CSARGGQGTGNSPLHF. The part of the CDR3 DNA that was read is TGCAGTGCTAGAGGAGGACAGGGGACGGGGAATTCACCC.

With regard to this clone: The missing CDR3 end, 3 residues past where the read stops, is filled in from the germline J gene. The chain uses TRBV5-1 and TRBJ2-5, with 14 nucleotides matching TRBD2. The CDR3 has 16 amino acids. CDR1 and CDR2 from the germline V gene are SGHRS and YFSETQ. After removal of 4 bases from V and 4 bases from J, the junction contained 6 bases not matched to a gene. The CDR3 bases that were read are TGCGCCAGCAGCCTAATGACTAGCGGGGGGGCAGAGACC. Protein: CASSLMTSGGAET. The whole CDR3 region reads CASSLMTSGGAETQYF. The complete variable domain, with remaining parts taken from reference TRBV5-1 and TRBJ2-5, reads KAGVTQTPRYLIKTRGQQVTLSCSPISGHRSVSWYQQTPGQGLQFLFEYFSETQRNKGNFPGRFSGRQFSNSRSEMNVSTLELGDSALYLCASSLMTSGGAETQYFGPGTRLLVL.

About this clone itself: The sequence runs out 3 residues before the end of the CDR3; the remainder is reconstructed from the germline J gene. The rearrangement joins TRBV7-2 to TRBJ2-3, with 7 nucleotides matching TRBD1. With V trimmed by 5 bases and J by 0 bases, 2 bases remained unmatched. This CDR3 has 14 amino acids. Germline CDR1 is SGHTA and CDR2 is FQGNSA. This CDR3 reads CASSQGQSTDTQYF. The CDR3 DNA, read in part, is TGTGCCAGCAGCCAGGGACAGAGCACAGATACG.

For this clone: The CDR3 end lies 3 residues beyond the end of the read and is filled in from the germline J gene. The chain couples TRBV2 to TRBJ2-4, with 11 bases that match TRBD1. The CDR3 totals 17 residues. Germline-derived CDR1 and CDR2 are SNHLY and FYNNEI. The CDR3 DNA, read in part, is TGTGCCAGCAGTGATGCGTGGACAGGGGGCAGTCAACCAGTT. Translation: CASSDAWTGGSQPV. The whole CDR3 protein reads CASSDAWTGGSQPVQYF.

For this clone: The read is 3 residues too short to cover the CDR3 end, so that end is filled in from the germline J gene. The chain has TRBV5-1 and TRBJ2-5; tentatively, D is TRBD1 (5 bases). Trimming took off 1 base at V and 2 bases at J, with 9 bases between the two ends. CDR3 length: 14 residues. CDR1 is SGHRS and CDR2 is YFSETQ in the germline V gene. Partial CDR3 DNA: TGCGCCAGCAGCTTGAGACGGACACAAGAGACC. It codes for CASSLRRTQET. The entire CDR3 protein reads CASSLRRTQETQYF.

CDR3 loop: CASSLNGQGHTGELFF. Incomplete CDR3 DNA: TGCGCCAGCAGCTTAAACGGACAGGGTCACACCGGGGAG. The chain recombines TRBV5-1 with TRBJ2-2; 8 bases are a match to TRBD1. The CDR3 goes on 3 residues after the read ends, and that part is filled in from the germline J gene. In germline, CDR1 is SGHRS, CDR2 YFSETQ. V lost 2 bases to trimming and J lost 3 bases; unmatched junction nucleotides: 6. This CDR3 is built from 16 residues. Variable domain in full (rest from reference TRBV5-1 and TRBJ2-2): KAGVTQTPRYLIKTRGQQVTLSCSPISGHRSVSWYQQTPGQGLQFLFEYFSETQRNKGNFPGRFSGRQFSNSRSEMNVSTLELGDSALYLCASSLNGQGHTGELFFGEGSRLTVL.

To note about this clone: An end of the junction does not agree with germline; a read error may underlie this. The CDR3 end falls 3 residues outside the read, so it is completed with the germline J gene. The chain recombines TRBV7-9 with TRBJ2-7; D possibly corresponds to TRBD1 (5 bases). The CDR3 covers 14 residues. Germline V gene lookup returns CDR1 SEHNR and CDR2 FQNEAQ (reference sequence). The covered CDR3 bases are TGTACCAGCAGCCCCCCCGGGCCTGGGGCCGAG. Translated, it gives CTSSPPGPGAE. The whole CDR3 protein reads CTSSPPGPGAEQYF.

Remarks on this clone: The CDR3 goes on 3 residues after the read ends, and that part is filled in from the germline J gene. This sequence joins TRBV5-1 and TRBJ1-1, with D tentatively TRBD1 (6 bases). CDR1 is SGHRS, CDR2 YFSETQ, per germline. V dropped 4 bases and J dropped 0 bases, with 10 bases sitting between them. The CDR3 extends over 14 amino acids. CDR3 DNA, as far as it was read: TGCGCCAGCAGCAGGGACAAGATGAACACTGAA. This encodes CASSRDKMNTE. The entire CDR3 is CASSRDKMNTEAFF.

Remarks on this clone: The CDR3 extends 3 residues past the end of the read, so its final part is completed from the germline J gene. The chain couples TRBV30 to TRBJ1-2, with a tentative D call TRBD1 (6 bases). Trimming pared 5 bases from V and 4 bases from J, leaving 14 bases between. CDR3 length: 13 residues. Germline CDR1 GTSNPN, CDR2 SVGIG (reference sequence). CDR3 bases read: TGTGCCTGGGAAGAAAACAGGGCCTATGGC. Protein sequence: CAWEENRAYG. The whole CDR3 sequence reads CAWEENRAYGYTF.

Notes on this clone: The CDR3 goes on 3 residues after the read ends, and that part is filled in from the germline J gene. The chain carries TRBV30 and TRBJ2-5, with D tentatively TRBD2 (5 bases). Between the trimmed V and J ends, which lost 4 bases and 5 bases, there was a span of 14 bases. The CDR3 covers 13 residues. The germline CDR1 and CDR2 sequences are GTSNPN and SVGIG (reference sequence). The sequenced CDR3 bases are TGTGCCTGGAATCGGCTCCCGGGGGAGACC. Translated: CAWNRLPGET. The entire CDR3 protein reads CAWNRLPGETQYF.

As to this clone: The CDR3 end is not reached by the read, which stops 3 residues before it; the germline J gene fills it in. V and J are TRBV4-1 and TRBJ2-1; 7 bases line up with TRBD2. The CDR3 is 15 amino acids. V was clipped by 1 base and J by 7 bases; unmatched bases: 7. Germline CDR1 is MGHRA and CDR2 is YSYEKL. The part of the CDR3 DNA that was read is TGCGCCAGCAGCCAAGGAGCGACTAGCAGTAATGAG. As protein: CASSQGATSSNE. The CDR3, in full, reads CASSQGATSSNEQFF.